This TCR beta chain is from a study of response to subunit inactivated influenza vaccine. As concerns this clonotype: The antigen remains unidentified.

Study-level points and caveats: New T cells are recruited in small numbers by each seasonal influenza vaccination, according to the authors' suggestion.

A single record per CDR3 protein comes from TCRdb applying MiXCR to the RT-PCR reads. The sample carries about 620,000 distinct CDR3 sequences, 10% to 15% recorded once. Trimming removed 8 bases from V and 3 bases from J, with 17 bases in between. CDR1 MGHDK and CDR2 SYGVNS come from the germline V gene. The CDR3 covers 15 residues. The chain employs TRBV25-1 and TRBJ2-1; the D call may be TRBD1 or TRBD2 (5 bases each). The specimen comprised PBMCs from blood, sampled on the day of vaccination. The source of this sequence is a man aged 50 to 59 who received an inactivated influenza vaccine. Here the CDR3 reads CASAAGDRDYNEQFF. The CDR3 DNA sequence: TGTGCCAGCGCCGCTGGGGACCGCGACTACAATGAGCAGTTCTTC.